This T cell receptor beta chain was captured in a study of blood T cell repertoires in COVID-19. In the study overall: The United States, Italy and Spain were the sources of the acute and convalescent COVID-19 samples. Sources were T cells, B-cell-depleted T cells, or PBMCs; the material itself was cDNA or gDNA.

Clones were sequenced by immunoSEQ multiplex PCR, and TCRdb holds only the in-frame ones, with some missing. The data contain roughly 190,000 clones, around 79% of them singletons. The CDR3 consists of 13 residues. The germline CDR1 and CDR2 sequences are GTSNPN and SVGIG (reference sequence). V was clipped by 8 bases and J by 5 bases, with 18 bases between them. The sample taken for sequencing was peripheral blood. The sequence was collected from a woman between 50 and 59 years old with acute or convalescent COVID-19. The rearrangement uses TRBV30 and TRBJ1-2; the D gene is possibly TRBD1 (5 bases). CDR3 amino acids: CAAVVQAWYGYTF. CDR3 DNA: TGTGCCGCCGTCGTACAGGCTTGGTATGGCTACACCTTC.